These T cell receptor beta chains were read from a single sample in a study of PD-1 blockade in classical Hodgkin lymphoma. Assay: immunoSEQ multiplex PCR; the TCRdb copy retains only in-frame clones and omits some. The table has under 95,000 clones, roughly 91% seen once. The material sequenced was peripheral blood mononuclear cells (PBMCs), taken at baseline. The receptors come from a human donor with classical Hodgkin lymphoma. Each CDR3 is given with its conserved first and last residue. D genes are given only for firm matches. Clone size is shown for a subset of rows, as once, few, many or a class of expanded clone.

>.|TRBV19|.|TRBJ1-2
CASSSPQGDLHYGYTF
TGTGCCAGTAGTTCCCCACAGGGAGATCTCCACTATGGCTACACCTTC
>.|TRBV5-1|.|TRBJ1-1
CASSHEPRGLRKTEAFF
TGCGCCAGCAGCCACGAACCCCGGGGGCTGAGAAAAACTGAAGCTTTCTTT
>.|TRBV5-4|.|TRBJ2-7
CASSLWSYEQYF
TGTGCCAGCAGCTTGTGGTCCTACGAGCAGTACTTC
>TRBD2|TRBV7-6|.|TRBJ2-2
CASSPPSGSFTGELFF
TGTGCCAGCAGCCCTCCTAGCGGGAGTTTTACCGGGGAGCTGTTTTTT
>.|TRBV6-1|.|TRBJ1-5
CASSEAGLDQPQHF
TGTGCCAGCAGTGAGGCAGGGCTTGATCAGCCCCAGCATTTT
>TRBD1|TRBV5-6|.|TRBJ1-2
CASSLEGTGIGYTF
TGTGCCAGCAGCCTTGAGGGGACAGGGATAGGCTACACCTTC
>.|TRBV7-6|once|TRBJ1-3
CASSLFSGNTIYF
TGTGCCAGCAGCTTGTTCTCTGGAAACACCATATATTTT
>TRBD1|TRBV7-6|.|TRBJ1-2
CASSLGQPNYGYTF
TGTGCCAGCAGCCTGGGACAGCCCAACTATGGCTACACCTTC
>.|TRBV27|.|TRBJ2-7
CASSISRFSRVEQYF
TGTGCCAGCAGTATAAGTAGGTTTTCGAGGGTCGAGCAGTACTTC
>TRBD1|TRBV7-9|once|TRBJ2-7
CASSLRQGGYEQYF
TGTGCCAGCAGCTTAAGACAGGGGGGCTACGAGCAGTACTTC
>TRBD2|TRBV4-1|once|TRBJ2-1
CASSQDVPAAGGPYNEQFF
TGCGCCAGCAGCCAAGATGTCCCCGCGGCGGGGGGTCCCTACAATGAGCAGTTCTTC
>.|TRBV5-4|.|TRBJ1-1
CASSFETRPGAFF
TGTGCCAGCAGCTTTGAAACGAGGCCGGGGGCTTTCTTT
>.|TRBV13|.|TRBJ1-1
CASSLLQVQNTEAFF
TGTGCCAGCAGCTTACTCCAGGTCCAGAACACTGAAGCTTTCTTT
>.|TRBV6-1|.|TRBJ2-6
CASSELLGSGANVLTF
TGTGCCAGCAGTGAACTATTAGGGTCTGGGGCCAACGTCCTGACTTTC
>TRBD1|TRBV30|.|TRBJ1-4
CAWSAVPGQGKWSEKLFF
TGTGCCTGGAGTGCCGTTCCGGGACAGGGAAAATGGAGCGAAAAACTGTTTTTT
>.|TRBV5-4|.|TRBJ2-7
CASSYKMGGDYEQYF
TGTGCCAGCAGCTACAAAATGGGTGGAGACTACGAGCAGTACTTC
>.|TRBV7-9|.|TRBJ1-4
CASSPGLSEKLFF
TGTGCCAGCAGCCCCGGACTAAGTGAAAAACTGTTTTTT
>.|TRBV5-6|.|TRBJ2-5
CASSPTGPQETQYF
TGTGCCAGCAGCCCAACAGGGCCCCAAGAGACCCAGTACTTC
>.|TRBV5-1|.|TRBJ2-3
CASSLGEVVGGDTQYF
TGCGCCAGCAGCTTGGGGGAGGTCGTAGGCGGAGATACGCAGTATTTT
>.|TRBV6-5|.|TRBJ1-1
CASLRGVDTEAFF
TGTGCCAGCCTTAGGGGAGTGGACACTGAAGCTTTCTTT
>.|TRBV5-6|.|TRBJ2-3
CASSYTDTQYF
TGTGCCAGCAGCTACACAGATACGCAGTATTTT
>.|TRBV10-3|.|TRBJ2-5
CAISGFGAAVHQETQYF
TGTGCCATCAGTGGGTTTGGAGCGGCAGTTCACCAAGAGACCCAGTACTTC
>TRBD2|TRBV5-6|once|TRBJ2-5
CASSSGLALETQYF
TGTGCCAGCAGCTCAGGACTAGCGTTGGAGACCCAGTACTTC